Below, 28 T cell receptor beta chains from the same sample are listed, as sequenced in a study of blood T cells in healthy people across ages. The use of a sample-barcoded 5' primer and a J-beta primer mix characterized a second PCR of about 7 to 12 cycles. Each CDR3 protein gets one entry after TCRdb re-called the 5' RACE reads with MiXCR. The table includes over 450,000 distinct CDR3 sequences, 24% detected once. These sequences were also reported in another study, on T cells of mothers and their children.

Sample: blood. The origin of the receptors is a boy younger than 18 in good health.

The sample holds a few counts of this clonotype. The chain uses TRBV6-6 and TRBJ1-2; possibly TRBD1 for D (5 bases). Germline assignment: CDR1 MNHNY and CDR2 SVGAGI (reference sequence). V lost 0 bases and J 2 bases, leaving 10 bases between the germline ends. The CDR3 totals 15 residues. CDR3 sequence reads: CASSYSASGNYGYTF. The CDR3 nucleotides read TGTGCCAGCAGTTACTCCGCCTCAGGGAACTATGGCTACACCTTC.

The V gene is TRBV29-1, the J gene TRBJ2-5, with 8 bases aligning to TRBD2. The DNA end is a closer match to TRBJ2-1, so the J assignment may be wrong. Looked up from germline, CDR1 is SQVTM and CDR2 is ANQGSEA. The length of the CDR3 is 13 residues. CDR3 nucleotide sequence: TGCAGCGCGACTAGCGTTCAGTACAATGAGCAGTTCTTC. It specifies CSATSVQYNEQFF.

As to this clonotype: A read error is likely, as this CDR3 ends without the conserved phenylalanine or tryptophan. The V gene is TRBV11-2, the J gene TRBJ2-4; a possible D gene is TRBD1 (5 bases). Trimming cost V 4 bases and J 7 bases, with 14 bases left between them. The germline V gene encodes CDR1 SGHAT and CDR2 FQNNGV. The CDR3 has 14 amino acids. CDR3 region: CASSSQGGWNIQYL. Written as DNA, the CDR3 is TGTGCCAGCAGCTCCCAGGGTGGATGGAACATTCAGTACCTC.

The chain has TRBV7-2 and TRBJ2-2; D might be TRBD1 or TRBD2, each matching 5 bases. The germline V and J ends were trimmed by 11 bases and 0 bases, with 13 bases remaining between them. The CDR3 sequence is 14 residues long. Germline V CDR1 and CDR2: SGHTA, FQGNSA. The CDR3 sequence: CAQRAGTNTGELFF. DNA of the CDR3: TGTGCCCAGAGGGCAGGGACGAACACCGGGGAGCTGTTTTTT.

The chain joins TRBV28 to TRBJ2-5, with D uncertain. The assigned J gene may be wrong: the sequence end matches TRBJ2-1 better. Germline-derived CDR1 and CDR2 are MDHEN and SYDVKM. The CDR3 extends over 12 amino acids. This CDR3 is CASSSISNEQFF. The CDR3 DNA sequence: TGTGCCAGCAGTTCCATCTCCAATGAGCAGTTCTTC.

This sequence joins TRBV27 and TRBJ2-4; 7 bases agree with TRBD1. Germline V gene data show CDR1 as MNHEY and CDR2 as SMNVEV (reference sequence). The V and J ends lost 1 base and 6 bases, in that order; junction bases with no gene match: 3. The CDR3 is 14 amino acids. This chain's CDR3 is CASSLYRGGNIQYF. The CDR3 nucleotides are TGTGCCAGCAGTTTATACAGGGGCGGAAACATTCAGTACTTC.

The chain employs TRBV28 and TRBJ2-1; D is possibly TRBD2 (6 bases). The CDR3 extends over 14 amino acids. Trimming pared 4 bases from V and 10 bases from J, leaving 17 bases between. Germline loops: CDR1 MDHEN, CDR2 SYDVKM. The CDR3 here is CASSSRLGPWEQFF. For the CDR3, the DNA is TGTGCCAGCAGTTCGCGACTAGGCCCCTGGGAGCAGTTCTTC.

This clonotype was observed a few times. The rearrangement joins TRBV7-9 to TRBJ2-7; D is undetermined. Germline CDR1 reads SEHNR; CDR2 reads FQNEAQ (reference sequence). Trimming took 5 bases from V and 3 from J, leaving 11 bases between them. The CDR3 extends over 13 amino acids. The CDR3 nucleotides read TGTGCCAGCAGCCTGAAGGACCTCTACGAGCAGTACTTC. It is translated as CASSLKDLYEQYF.

This clonotype was seen only a few times. The chain employs TRBV6-5 and TRBJ2-3; 10 nucleotides line up with TRBD1. The germline V gene has CDR1 MNHEY and CDR2 SVGAGI. The CDR3 extends over 16 amino acids. With V trimmed by 0 bases and J by 1 base, 1 base remained unmatched. The CDR3 sequence is CASSYSGTGGTDTQYF. The CDR3 nucleotides are TGTGCCAGCAGTTACTCCGGGACAGGGGGCACAGATACGCAGTATTTT.

Concerning this clonotype itself: One end of the junction is discordant with germline, which a read error may explain. The chain couples TRBV6-6 to TRBJ2-5; TRBD1 is a possible D gene (6 bases). The CDR3 contains 11 residues. Germline V lookup: CDR1 MNHNY, CDR2 SVGAGI (reference sequence). The CDR3 sequence is CASSSDGGLFF. In DNA form, the CDR3 reads TGTGCCAGCAGTTCTGATGGGGGCCTGTTCTTC.

The V gene is TRBV2, the J gene TRBJ2-1, with 8 bases aligning to TRBD2. The CDR3 contains 16 residues. CDR1 is SNHLY and CDR2 is FYNNEI in the germline V gene. V lost 6 bases, J lost 7 bases, and 14 bases stayed unmatched. The CDR3 nucleotides are TGTGCCAGCAGGGCAATTAGGGCGGGGGGTGAGAATGAGCAGTTCTTC. It yields the protein CASRAIRAGGENEQFF.

The chain couples TRBV29-1 to TRBJ2-5; 9 nucleotides match TRBD1. Looked up from germline, CDR1 is SQVTM and CDR2 is ANQGSEA. CDR3 length equals 14 residues. The V gene end was trimmed by 7 bases and the J gene end by 5 bases; junction bases not matched to a gene: 11. The CDR3 region is CSALRQGGHETQYF. Written as DNA, the CDR3 is TGCAGCGCCCTAAGACAGGGGGGTCACGAGACCCAGTACTTC. The whole variable domain, filled in from reference TRBV29-1 and TRBJ2-5, reads SAVISQKPSRDICQRGTSLTIQCQVDSQVTMMFWYRQQPGQSLTLIATANQGSEATYESGFVIDKFPISRPNLTFSTLTVSNMSPEDSSIYLCSALRQGGHETQYFGPGTRLLVL.

The V gene is TRBV12-3 or TRBV12-4, the J gene TRBJ1-1; 9 nucleotides line up with TRBD1. J was trimmed by 6 bases and V by 7 bases; bases with no gene match: 9. This CDR3 spans 14 amino acids. Here the CDR3 reads CASTLGQGGPEAFF. DNA for the CDR3: TGTGCCAGCACCCTGGGACAGGGAGGGCCTGAAGCTTTCTTT.

This rearrangement joins TRBV29-1 to TRBJ1-5, with D maybe TRBD1 (6 bases). Trimming took off 6 bases at V and 7 bases at J, with 16 bases between the two ends. The CDR3 is 13 amino acids. The V gene's germline CDR1 is SQVTM and CDR2 ANQGSEA. The CDR3 region is CSVGRGANQPQHF. The CDR3 nucleotides read TGCAGCGTCGGTCGGGGGGCGAACCAGCCCCAGCATTTT.

This clonotype was seen a few times. The chain joins TRBV7-8 to TRBJ2-5; D is perhaps TRBD1 (6 bases). The germline CDR1 and CDR2 sequences are SGHVS and FQNEAQ. Between the trimmed V and J ends, which lost 4 bases and 2 bases, there was a span of 17 bases. This CDR3 comprises 16 residues. In DNA form, the CDR3 reads TGTGCCAGCAGCTCGAAACAGGGCCGTGGGCAAGAGACCCAGTACTTC. Protein sequence: CASSSKQGRGQETQYF.

This clonotype has more than one count but fewer than ten. The genes are TRBV6-5 and TRBJ1-4; D is undetermined. The CDR3 sequence is 13 residues long. Trimming took off 2 bases at V and 8 bases at J, with 9 bases between the two ends. CDR1 MNHEY and CDR2 SVGAGI come from the germline V gene. The CDR3 coding sequence is TGTGCCAGCAGTTACGTCGGGGTAGAAAAACTGTTTTTT. This gives the protein CASSYVGVEKLFF.

The rearrangement joins TRBV14 to TRBJ1-2; TRBD1 might be the D (6 bases). The CDR3 sequence is 14 residues long. V was trimmed by 4 bases and J by 4 bases, leaving 13 bases between them. CDR1 SGHDN and CDR2 FVKESK come from the germline V gene. The CDR3 spells CASSLRTAPYGYTF. DNA for the CDR3: TGTGCCAGCAGCCTCAGGACAGCCCCCTATGGCTACACCTTC.

CDR3 DNA: TGTGCCAGCAGCTTAGCCCGTTCTGGAAACACCATATATTTT. It translates to CASSLARSGNTIYF. V is TRBV7-2 and J is TRBJ1-3; no clear D gene. CDR3 size: 14 residues. Trimming shortened V by 0 bases and J by 1 base, and 4 bases separated the two germline ends. Germline assignment: CDR1 SGHTA and CDR2 FQGNSA.

This chain joins TRBV6-5 and TRBJ2-5, with 9 bases identical to TRBD2. Trimming took 0 bases from V and 2 from J; bases not matched to a gene: 7. The CDR3 is 17 residues long. Per the germline V gene, CDR1 is MNHEY and CDR2 is SVGAGI. The CDR3, as DNA: TGTGCCAGCAGTTACTCGGGTAGCGGGGGATTACAAGAGACCCAGTACTTC. It codes for CASSYSGSGGLQETQYF.

This rearrangement joins TRBV7-9 to TRBJ2-7; D is possibly TRBD1 or TRBD2 (5 bases each). CDR1 and CDR2 from the germline V gene are SEHNR and FQNEAQ (reference sequence). Trimming left V 4 bases short and J 4 bases short, with 14 bases between. The CDR3 contains 14 residues. The DNA of the CDR3 is TGTGCCAGCAGCTCCGGGACGGAGTTATACGAGCAGTACTTC. Its translation is CASSSGTELYEQYF.

In nucleotides, the CDR3 is TGCAGCGCCCAAAGTGGCGGATTCAATCAGCCCCAGCATTTT. Translation gives CSAQSGGFNQPQHF. The V gene is TRBV29-1, the J gene TRBJ1-5, with unresolved D. Germline CDR1 is SQVTM and CDR2 is ANQGSEA. V was cut by 7 bases and J by 3 bases, with 16 bases left in between. This CDR3 comprises 14 residues. Based on the CDR3 plus reference TRBV29-1 and TRBJ1-5, the full variable domain is SAVISQKPSRDICQRGTSLTIQCQVDSQVTMMFWYRQQPGQSLTLIATANQGSEATYESGFVIDKFPISRPNLTFSTLTVSNMSPEDSSIYLCSAQSGGFNQPQHFGDGTRLSIL.

A few counts support this clonotype. DNA of the CDR3: TGTGCCAGCGGATGGACAGGAAGGGGCGAGCAGTACTTC. Translated: CASGWTGRGEQYF. This rearrangement joins TRBV6-5 to TRBJ2-7; 7 bases fit TRBD1. The CDR3 runs 13 residues. Germline V gene lookup returns CDR1 MNHEY and CDR2 SVGAGI. V lost 8 bases and J lost 6; bases outside the gene matches: 10.

This sequence joins TRBV7-3 and TRBJ2-1; D is perhaps TRBD2 (5 bases). The CDR3 sequence is 14 residues long. V gave up 2 bases and J gave up 8 bases, with 13 bases separating them. The V gene's germline CDR1 is SGHTA and CDR2 FQGTGA. The CDR3 protein is CASSLLPAGDEQFF. The CDR3 DNA reads as TGTGCCAGCAGCTTACTTCCAGCCGGGGATGAGCAGTTCTTC.

Only a few counts were recorded for this clonotype. The chain carries TRBV5-1 and TRBJ2-4, with TRBD1 matching 9 bases. The CDR3 has 19 residues. V shed 3 bases and J 5 bases; nucleotides not matched to a gene: 18. In germline, CDR1 is SGHRS, CDR2 YFSETQ. DNA of the CDR3: TGCGCCAGCAGCTCGGGACCGGGACAGGGAGGTTATTTGGAAAACATTCAGTACTTC. Protein product: CASSSGPGQGGYLENIQYF.

This clonotype has a handful of counts. The rearrangement links TRBV29-1 to TRBJ1-1; D remains ambiguous. This CDR3 has 12 amino acids. Germline CDR1 is SQVTM and CDR2 is ANQGSEA. The V gene lost 4 bases and the J gene lost 1 base, with 7 bases spanning the gap. Here the CDR3 reads CSVAEGNTEAFF. CDR3 bases: TGCAGCGTTGCCGAAGGGAACACTGAAGCTTTCTTT.

This clonotype came up a few times. The gene calls are TRBV6-5 and TRBJ2-7, with D perhaps matching TRBD1 or TRBD2 (6 bases each). The V and J ends lost 2 bases and 3 bases respectively, with 11 bases between them. Looked up from germline, CDR1 is MNHEY and CDR2 is SVGAGI. The CDR3 runs to 14 residues. Here the CDR3 reads CASSYKQGGYEQYF. The CDR3 DNA reads TGTGCCAGCAGTTACAAACAGGGAGGCTACGAGCAGTACTTC.

The V call is TRBV4-3, the J call TRBJ1-3, with D unresolved. CDR1 is LGHNA, CDR2 YSLEER, per germline. Trimming took off 4 bases at V and 0 bases at J, with 16 bases between the two ends. This CDR3 spans 17 amino acids. The CDR3 is CASSPNVRANSGNTIYF. In DNA form, the CDR3 reads TGCGCCAGCAGCCCAAATGTGAGGGCGAACTCTGGAAACACCATATATTTT.

This clonotype was observed a few times. The genes are TRBV11-2 and TRBJ2-5; 9 nucleotides agree with TRBD2. The CDR3 is made up of 15 amino acids. The V and J ends lost 5 bases and 5 bases, in that order; junction bases with no gene match: 9. From germline, CDR1 is SGHAT and CDR2 FQNNGV. The DNA for the CDR3 is TGTGCCAGCAGCCCATCAGTAGCGGGAGTGGAGACCCAGTACTTC. It encodes CASSPSVAGVETQYF.